This is a list of T cell receptor beta chains from one sample in a study of T-cell memory formation after mild COVID-19. Using its own MiXCR run on the 5' RACE reads, TCRdb lists one record per CDR3 protein. This table has about 45,000 distinct CDR3 sequences, less than 9.5% appearing once. The material sequenced was PBMCs or a T cell subset sorted from them (not recorded which). All receptors come from an adult woman who had mild COVID-19 (a few samples of this study predate the infection). Cell type and time point are not known. Each CDR3 is given without its conserved first and last residue. Fields, in order: J gene, V gene, CDR3 protein.

>TRBJ2-4|TRBV7-8
ASSLEEKGIQY
>TRBJ2-7|TRBV28
ASSSPTGTPLREQY
>TRBJ2-5|TRBV28
ASSLRRETQY
>TRBJ1-4|TRBV1
TSSQERPANEKLF
>TRBJ2-7|TRBV7-9
ASSPTETHYEQY
>TRBJ2-1|TRBV3-1
ASSPPPLGSGRSNEQF
>TRBJ1-5|TRBV6-1
ASNLQGTSNQPQH
>TRBJ2-1|TRBV7-3
ASSLSPDYNEQF
>TRBJ1-1|TRBV9
ASSVDSGGNTEAF
>TRBJ2-5|TRBV7-3
ASSLTGGFQETQY
>TRBJ2-1|TRBV6-5
ASNDWGNEQF
>TRBJ2-3|TRBV12-3/TRBV12-4
ASSFGGGISDTQY
>TRBJ2-7|TRBV7-2
ASSPVGGPSYEQY
>TRBJ2-5|TRBV11-2
ASSLPSSQETQY
>TRBJ2-3|TRBV20-1
SARALRGVDDTQY
>TRBJ1-2|TRBV5-8
ASSLSPTNYGYT
>TRBJ2-3|TRBV5-1
ASSLVHSDTQY
>TRBJ1-2|TRBV7-2
ASSSYRVGNYGYT
>TRBJ2-7|TRBV5-1
ASSRLGGVDEQY
>TRBJ1-5|TRBV5-5
ASSPGGVNQPQH
>TRBJ2-3|TRBV7-2
ASSRTSGASTDTQY
>TRBJ2-2|TRBV14
ASSQGPGELF
>TRBJ2-1|TRBV12-3/TRBV12-4
ASSFSGTSGMNEQF
>TRBJ2-1|TRBV2
ASSEASHEQF
>TRBJ2-2|TRBV27
ASSSTSSGTGELF
>TRBJ2-7|TRBV7-9
ASSLSRTGAQEQY
>TRBJ1-5|TRBV27
ASSFDPYSNQPQH
>TRBJ1-1|TRBV6-2/TRBV6-3
ASRPPGHWENTEAF